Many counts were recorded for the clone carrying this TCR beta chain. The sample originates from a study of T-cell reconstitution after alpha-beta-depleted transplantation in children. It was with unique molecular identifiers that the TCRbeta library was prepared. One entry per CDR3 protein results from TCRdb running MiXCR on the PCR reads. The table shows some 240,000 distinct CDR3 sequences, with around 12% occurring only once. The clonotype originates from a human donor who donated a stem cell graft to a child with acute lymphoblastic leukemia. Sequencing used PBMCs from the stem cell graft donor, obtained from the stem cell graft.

The CDR3 is CASSRDRGHQPQHF. The CDR3 DNA sequence: TGTGCCAGCAGCCGGGACAGGGGGCATCAGCCCCAGCATTTT. V is TRBV27 and J is TRBJ1-5; TRBD1 matches 12 bases. This CDR3 comprises 14 residues. After removal of 6 bases from V and 5 bases from J, the junction contained 2 bases not matched to a gene. Germline V gene data show CDR1 as MNHEY and CDR2 as SMNVEV (reference sequence).